A selection of T cell receptor beta chains follows, all from one sample in a study of blood T cell repertoires in COVID-19. Some clones are missing from TCRdb's copy, which holds only in-frame ones; the method was immunoSEQ multiplex PCR. The repertoire has approximately 150,000 clones, approximately 86% of them found once; the top ten carry 2% to 3%. The sample comprised peripheral blood. The source of these receptors is a woman older than 75 with COVID-19, enrolled during active disease. Both conserved end residues are part of each CDR3. The D gene is left open where the match is weak. Clone sizes are given selectively: once, few, many, or a class where the clone is expanded.

v_call	d_call	j_call	cdr3_length	clone_size	cdr3_nt	cdr3_aa
TRBV5-1	TRBD2	TRBJ2-3	15	once	TGCGCCAGCAGCCGTGGGACTAGCGGCACAGATACGCAGTATTTT	CASSRGTSGTDTQYF
TRBV2	NA	TRBJ2-3	14	NA	TGTGCCAGCCCCTCCTCCGGGGGGCCAGATACGCAGTATTTT	CASPSSGGPDTQYF
TRBV28	TRBD2	TRBJ2-7	13	NA	TGTGCCAGCACCGGGACCGGGGGGTACGAGCAGTACTTC	CASTGTGGYEQYF
TRBV28	NA	TRBJ2-1	12	once	TGTGCCAGCTGCGAGTTTAACAATGAGCAGTTCTTC	CASCEFNNEQFF
TRBV12-3/TRBV12-4	NA	TRBJ1-5	13	few	TGTGCCAGCACCTCAGGACAGAATCAGCCCCAGCATTTT	CASTSGQNQPQHF
TRBV7-2	NA	TRBJ1-6	14	NA	TGTGCCAGCAGTCAAACCCGGTCAAATTCACCCCTCCACTTT	CASSQTRSNSPLHF
TRBV27	NA	TRBJ1-2	12	NA	TGTGCCAGCAGCCCACAGGGATATGGCTACACCTTC	CASSPQGYGYTF
TRBV6-4	NA	TRBJ1-1	19	NA	TGTGCCAGCAGTGACTCTATCAGGGTTCACCCGAGAGTTAACACTGAAGCTTTCTTT	CASSDSIRVHPRVNTEAFF
TRBV5-8	TRBD2	TRBJ2-5	15	NA	TGTGCCAGCAGCTTTCGCGGGGGAAGCCAAGAGACCCAGTACTTC	CASSFRGGSQETQYF
TRBV7-2	NA	TRBJ1-4	15	NA	TGTGCCAGCACCCCCCGGGGAGGGAGGATTGAAAAACTGTTTTTT	CASTPRGGRIEKLFF
TRBV7-9	TRBD2	TRBJ2-1	14	NA	TGTGCCAGCAGCCCGCTTGGGGGAGGGCGGGAGCAGTTCTTC	CASSPLGGGREQFF
TRBV29-1	NA	TRBJ2-3	12	NA	TGCAGCGTTGTAACTAGCCCAGATACGCAGTATTTT	CSVVTSPDTQYF
TRBV6-2/TRBV6-3	NA	TRBJ1-4	13	NA	TGTGCCAGCAGTACAGGGAGAATCGAAAAACTGTTTTTT	CASSTGRIEKLFF
TRBV19	TRBD1	TRBJ2-7	15	NA	TGTGCCAGTAGTACCGGACAGGGGATTACCTACGAGCAGTACTTC	CASSTGQGITYEQYF
TRBV28	NA	TRBJ1-6	15	NA	TGTGCCAGCAGTTCTCCCAGCGGGATCCATTCACCCCTCCACTTT	CASSSPSGIHSPLHF
TRBV5-1	NA	TRBJ2-2	16	NA	TGCGCCAGCAGCTTACTTGAAGGCAGGGGAGCCGGGGAGCTGTTTTTT	CASSLLEGRGAGELFF
TRBV28	TRBD2	TRBJ2-2	17	NA	TGTGCCAGCAGTCGCGCCTCTGGACTAGCGGGGACCGGGGAGCTGTTTTTT	CASSRASGLAGTGELFF
TRBV23-1	TRBD1	TRBJ2-7	15	NA	TGCGCCAGCAGTCAATACCCGGAACAGGGGGAAGAGCAGTACTTC	CASSQYPEQGEEQYF
TRBV7-9	TRBD1	TRBJ2-1	18	NA	TGTGCCAGCAGCTCCTCGATTCCCCGGGACAGAAAATACAATGAGCAGTTCTTC	CASSSSIPRDRKYNEQFF
TRBV20-1	TRBD1	TRBJ1-1	11	NA	TGCAGTGCTCCCGGACAGGCCGCGTTGATCTTT	CSAPGQAALIF
TRBV7-9	NA	TRBJ1-2	12	few	TGTGCCAGCAGCCTGACAGGTTTTGGCTACACCTTC	CASSLTGFGYTF
TRBV12-3/TRBV12-4	NA	TRBJ1-6	13	NA	TGTGCCAGCAGCCTTACAGGCAAGTCACCCCTCCACTTT	CASSLTGKSPLHF
TRBV6-2/TRBV6-3	TRBD2	TRBJ2-3	14	once	TGTGCCAGCAGTTTCGCAGCGGGAAAGGGGACGCAGTATTTT	CASSFAAGKGTQYF
TRBV7-3	NA	TRBJ2-4	16	NA	TGTGCCAGCAGCCCCCCCCAAGCGGTTCCCAAAAACATTCAGTACTTC	CASSPPQAVPKNIQYF
TRBV20-1	TRBD1	TRBJ1-6	14	NA	TGCAGTGCTAGTATAGGACAGGGGGCTTCACCCCTCCACTTT	CSASIGQGASPLHF
TRBV28	TRBD1	TRBJ1-2	13	NA	TGTGCCAGCAGCCGGGGACAGGGGAGAAGCTACACCTTC	CASSRGQGRSYTF
TRBV6-5	NA	TRBJ1-1	16	NA	TGTGCCAGCAGTTACCGGGGGGGCCTTGGAAACACTGAAGCTTTCTTT	CASSYRGGLGNTEAFF
TRBV4-2	TRBD2	TRBJ2-5	16	NA	TGTGCCAGCAGCCAAGATAGCGGGGGAGGACAAGAGACCCAGTACTTC	CASSQDSGGGQETQYF
TRBV7-2	NA	TRBJ1-1	15	NA	TGTGCCAGCAGCTTAGCCGGCAGGTTGAACACTGAAGCTTTCTTT	CASSLAGRLNTEAFF
TRBV5-1	TRBD1	TRBJ2-3	16	NA	TGCGCCAGCAGCTCGGGGACAGTTCGGAGCACAGATACGCAGTATTTT	CASSSGTVRSTDTQYF
TRBV11-2	NA	TRBJ2-1	16	NA	TGTGCCAGCAGCCCCCTCACCGGGACTGGGACAGATGAGCAGTTCTTC	CASSPLTGTGTDEQFF
TRBV6-5	TRBD2	TRBJ2-7	14	NA	TGTGCCAGCAGTACCCTAGCGGGAGTCTACGAGCAGTACTTC	CASSTLAGVYEQYF
TRBV18	NA	TRBJ2-2	16	NA	TGTGCCAGCTCACTCTTAGGAGACAGGAACACCGGGGAGCTGTTTTTT	CASSLLGDRNTGELFF
TRBV15	NA	TRBJ1-1	14	NA	TGTGCCACCAGCAGAGACAGGTGGAACACTGAAGCTTTCTTT	CATSRDRWNTEAFF
TRBV18	NA	TRBJ1-2	16	once	TGTGCCAGCTCACTTAATCCTCAGGGGAGCGGCTATGGCTACACCTTC	CASSLNPQGSGYGYTF
TRBV4-2	TRBD2	TRBJ2-1	16	NA	TGTGCCAGCAGCCAAGCAACGGGACTAGTATACAATGAGCAGTTCTTC	CASSQATGLVYNEQFF
TRBV5-4	NA	TRBJ1-2	13	NA	TGTGCCAGCAGCTTGGTGACAGACTATGGCTACACCTTC	CASSLVTDYGYTF
TRBV2	TRBD1	TRBJ1-5	15	NA	TGTGCCAGCAGTGAAGCCCCAGGGGGTCATCAGCCCCAGCATTTT	CASSEAPGGHQPQHF
TRBV18	NA	TRBJ2-5	15	NA	TGTGCCAGCTCACCAATTGATGGGGCGAAGGAGACCCAGTACTTC	CASSPIDGAKETQYF
TRBV18	TRBD2	TRBJ2-1	14	NA	TGTGCCAGCTCAGCTAGCGGTGTTGGGAATGAGCAGTTCTTC	CASSASGVGNEQFF
TRBV5-4	TRBD2	TRBJ2-7	15	NA	TGTGCCAGCAGCTTGAGGGCGGCGGGAGGAGGCGAGCAGTACTTC	CASSLRAAGGGEQYF
TRBV18	NA	TRBJ1-5	15	few	TGTGCCAGCTCACCAGCGGGTGGACGCAATCAGCCCCAGCATTTT	CASSPAGGRNQPQHF
TRBV10-3	NA	TRBJ1-1	15	NA	TGTGCCATCAGTGAAATAGTAGGGGGAAACACTGAAGCTTTCTTT	CAISEIVGGNTEAFF
TRBV11-2	TRBD1	TRBJ1-1	17	NA	TGTGCCAGCAGCTTAAGGACAGGGTTAAGGATGAACACTGAAGCTTTCTTT	CASSLRTGLRMNTEAFF
TRBV28	NA	TRBJ1-4	12	once	TGTGCCACCAAAGGGGTACAGGAAAAACTGTTTTTT	CATKGVQEKLFF
TRBV18	TRBD2	TRBJ2-1	14	once	TGTGCCAGCTCAGGGCTAGCGGGAGTTGATGAGCAGTTCTTC	CASSGLAGVDEQFF
TRBV6-6	NA	TRBJ1-1	14	NA	TGTGCCAGCAGTCATGGGAGGGGATACACTGAAGCTTTCTTT	CASSHGRGYTEAFF
TRBV5-1	NA	TRBJ1-6	17	few	TGCGCCAGCAGCTTGGGAGCAAGGAGCTCCTATAATTCACCCCTCCACTTT	CASSLGARSSYNSPLHF
TRBV2	NA	TRBJ1-4	13	NA	TGTGCCAGCGGGGGGGGCGTCAATGAAAAACTGTTTTTT	CASGGGVNEKLFF
TRBV27	NA	TRBJ2-2	15	NA	TGTGCCAGCAGTTCGGGACTGACGAACACCGGGGAGCTGTTTTTT	CASSSGLTNTGELFF
TRBV18	NA	TRBJ2-2	15	once	TGTGCCAGCTCACAAACCGGGGAGAACACCGGGGAGCTGTTTTTT	CASSQTGENTGELFF
TRBV28	NA	TRBJ1-4	13	NA	TGTGCCAGCAGGGGCTTCATAAATGAAAAACTGTTTTTT	CASRGFINEKLFF
TRBV20-1	TRBD1	TRBJ1-1	14	few	TGCAGTGCTAGTAGAGAGGGGGCGAACACTGAAGCTTTCTTT	CSASREGANTEAFF
TRBV9	NA	TRBJ1-4	13	NA	TGTGCCAGCAGCGTAGAACCCGGTGAAAAACTGTTTTTT	CASSVEPGEKLFF
TRBV19	NA	TRBJ1-6	12	few	TGTGCCAGCCGGCGGGGTCTTTCACCCCTCCACTTT	CASRRGLSPLHF